This TCR beta chain was sequenced in a study of blood T cell repertoires in COVID-19. In the study overall: There were acute and convalescent COVID-19 samples, and they came from the United States, Italy and Spain. PBMCs, B-cell-depleted T cells, or T cells provided the cDNA or gDNA that made up the material.

The CDR3 loop spans 14 amino acids. Germline lookup yields CDR1 LGHDT and CDR2 YNNKEL (reference sequence). Unmatched junction bases numbered 7, after V lost 1 base and J lost 10 bases. Original methodology: Reference gene primer amplification gave nucleated cell count estimates. Here immunoSEQ multiplex PCR was the method, and the copy in TCRdb shows in-frame clones only, minus some. Clone size and the V and J calls come from that table; the DNA yielded D and trimming. The sample carries some 74,000 clones, around 78% recorded once. This chain connects TRBV3-1 (or the pseudogene TRBV3-2) to TRBJ1-1, with 9 bases identical to TRBD1. The receptor was derived from a woman older than 75 with acute or convalescent COVID-19. The sequencing input was peripheral blood. The CDR3 region has the DNA TGTGCCAGCAGCCAAGCGGGACAGGGAATGCCAGCTTTCTTT. Its translation is CASSQAGQGMPAFF.